This is a list of T cell receptor beta chains from one sample in a study of blood T cells in healthy people across ages. TCRdb re-called the 5' RACE reads with MiXCR, one entry per CDR3 protein. Of fewer than 1,200,000 distinct CDR3 sequences listed, under 30% are singletons. These data were also reused for a study on T cells of mothers and their children.

The specimen was blood. The source is a girl aged 2 to 10 in good health. Each CDR3 is given without its conserved first and last residue.

v_gene | CDR3aa
TRBV12-3/TRBV12-4 | ASTGPEGGTNEKLF
TRBV10-3 | AISPGQTPEQF
TRBV12-5 | ASAVTATNEKLF
TRBV10-3 | AISDGRGSKNIQY
TRBV7-3 | ASDLRDTQY
TRBV3-1 | ASSQESVDTQY
TRBV24-1 | ATSDLSREGTDTQY
TRBV6-1 | ASSEEFVGQLTSSYNEQF
TRBV11-2 | ASSLDSQAPFEKLF
TRBV4-1 | ASSQVASLVFNEQF
TRBV5-1 | ASTPRTDSYEQY
TRBV6-1 | ASSVRTALSNYGYT
TRBV20-1 | SAPNPDSGDTIY
TRBV28 | ASTPQTGGPGANVLT
TRBV4-3 | ASSQDFANTGELF
TRBV20-1 | SALDGVGTDTQY
TRBV6-2/TRBV6-3 | ASSYYLGELF
TRBV15 | ATSRGPDRASPLH
TRBV29-1 | SVADGGETQY
TRBV9 | ASSGTGEKLF
TRBV7-2 | ASSFEGSSGNTIY
TRBV10-3 | AISEGGYEQY
TRBV11-2 | ASSFYGGDQETQY
TRBV7-9 | ASSRVAGGQETQY
TRBV24-1 | ATSDFRVETQY
TRBV7-9 | ASSHRNRGDYGYT
TRBV27 | ASTPTGINEQF
TRBV6-4 | ASSEYSSNSYNEQF
TRBV7-9 | ASSFEGQETQY
TRBV4-1 | ASSSSPVPDTQY
TRBV29-1 | SVATSGEETQY
TRBV9 | ASSAAGNNQETQY
TRBV20-1 | SAIGLNEQF
TRBV12-3/TRBV12-4 | ASSLEMTGQRVFAF
TRBV11-2 | ASSLDGHNEQF
TRBV5-1 | ASSLGVGAYYGYT
TRBV2 | ASIKETGFNSPLH
TRBV4-1 | ASSQAGQRTYEQY
TRBV29-1 | SALGTGHTEAF
TRBV28 | ASCIFRDYSYNEQF
TRBV7-9 | ASSLALGEHNEQF
TRBV29-1 | SGLGGYQETQY
TRBV20-1 | SARNAQSNTEAF
TRBV7-2 | ASGGVEGPEAF
TRBV12-3/TRBV12-4 | ASSPWLAGLETQY
TRBV7-9 | ASSPQGGNYGYT
TRBV20-1 | SAKNPPREF